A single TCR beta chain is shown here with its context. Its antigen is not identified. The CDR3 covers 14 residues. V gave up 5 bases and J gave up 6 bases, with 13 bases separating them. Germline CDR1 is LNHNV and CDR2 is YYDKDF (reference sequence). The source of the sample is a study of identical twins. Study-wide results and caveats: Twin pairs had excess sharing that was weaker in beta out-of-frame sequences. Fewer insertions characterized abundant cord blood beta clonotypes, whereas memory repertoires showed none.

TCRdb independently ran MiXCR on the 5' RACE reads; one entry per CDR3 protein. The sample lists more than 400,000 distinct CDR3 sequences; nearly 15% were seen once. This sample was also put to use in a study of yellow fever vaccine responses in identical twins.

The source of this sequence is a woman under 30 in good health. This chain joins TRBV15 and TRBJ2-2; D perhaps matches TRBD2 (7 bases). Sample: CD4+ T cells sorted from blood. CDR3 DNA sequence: TGTGCCACCAGCGTCGGGGGGCGAGCCGGGGAGCTGTTTTTT. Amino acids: CATSVGGRAGELFF. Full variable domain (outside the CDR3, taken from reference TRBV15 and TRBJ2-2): DAMVIQNPRYQVTQFGKPVTLSCSQTLNHNVMYWYQQKSSQAPKLLFHYYDKDFNNEADTPDNFQSRRPNTSFCFLDIRSPGLGDTAMYLCATSVGGRAGELFFGEGSRLTVL.